The sequence of this TCR beta chain was determined in a study of vaccination effects on CD4 cells after COVID-19. Looking at the study overall: Post-vaccine specimens were collected at a median of 72 days following the second dose.

Concerning this clone: Its matching antigen is unknown.

The protocol was immunoSEQ multiplex PCR, while the TCRdb copy is restricted to in-frame clones and leaves out a portion. The repertoire has tens of thousands of clones, 70% to 75% of them found once; the top ten carry roughly 8%. Before sequencing took place, the ViraFEST assay used viral peptide pools to expand antigen-specific CD4+ T cells. A roughly ten-day culture period preceded the isolation of CD4+ T cells. The cohort was immunized with two doses of either the BNT162b2 or mRNA-1273 vaccine. Neither prior SARS-CoV-2 infection nor positive nucleocapsid antibodies were present in the vaccine recipients. Under 2.5 million PBMC were placed in each well, which was supplemented with roughly 9.1 IU/ml IL-2 and around 9.9 ug/ml peptides. The V end was cut by 3 bases, the J end by 2 bases, with 13 bases between. CDR1 is KGHSH and CDR2 is LQKENI in the germline V gene. There are 16 residues in the CDR3.

The source was CD4+ T cells from PBMCs cultured with SARS-CoV-2 spike peptides, collected after COVID-19 vaccination. This clonotype was obtained from a human donor who received a COVID-19 vaccine. The chain links TRBV18 to TRBJ2-2, with D possibly matching TRBD1 (6 bases). CDR3 coding DNA: TGTGCCAGCTCACCCAACAGGGTCCCCAACACCGGGGAGCTGTTTTTT. It translates to CASSPNRVPNTGELFF.